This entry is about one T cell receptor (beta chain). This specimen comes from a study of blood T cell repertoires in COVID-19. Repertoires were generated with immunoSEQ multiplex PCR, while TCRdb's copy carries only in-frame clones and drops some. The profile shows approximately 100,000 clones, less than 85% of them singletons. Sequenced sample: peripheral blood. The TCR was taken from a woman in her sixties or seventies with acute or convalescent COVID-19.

The CDR3 region is CASRNRLAGDETQYF. The DNA for the CDR3 is TGCGCCAGCCGGAACAGACTAGCGGGGGATGAGACCCAGTACTTC. The chain is built from TRBV5-1 and TRBJ2-5; 12 nucleotides match TRBD2. Germline V lookup: CDR1 SGHRS, CDR2 YFSETQ. The trim removed 7 bases at V and 5 bases at J, leaving 9 bases unmatched. CDR3 size: 15 residues.